The 20 T cell receptor beta chains reported below all come from one sample, sequenced in a study of shared clonotypes between healthy human individuals. Method: immunoSEQ multiplex PCR; TCRdb's copy keeps in-frame clones and lacks some. The table has 1,400,000 or so clones, 98% seen once. Sequencing was done on a sample of naive CD4+ T cells sorted from blood. Subset in this sample: CD45RA+ positively selected. These receptors were obtained from a man younger than 45 in good health.

The chain has TRBV5-1 and TRBJ2-7; a possible D gene is TRBD1 (6 bases). The CDR3 totals 15 residues. CDR1 and CDR2 from the germline V gene are SGHRS and YFSETQ. V shed 0 bases and J shed 0 bases, with 10 bases lying between them. Here the CDR3 DNA reads TGCGCCAGCAGCTTGGGGGGGCATAGCTCCTACGAGCAGTACTTC. Residues: CASSLGGHSSYEQYF.

The chain couples TRBV28 to TRBJ1-5; D is perhaps TRBD1 (6 bases). Trimming shortened V by 5 bases and J by 2 bases, and 16 bases separated the two germline ends. The CDR3 runs 16 residues. The germline gives CDR1 MDHEN, CDR2 SYDVKM. Here the CDR3 DNA reads TGTGCCAGCAGTCCAAGAACAGGGTGGGGCAATCAGCCCCAGCATTTT. Its protein is CASSPRTGWGNQPQHF.

The V gene is TRBV5-8, the J gene TRBJ1-1, with D uncertain. The ends were cut back, 5 bases at V and 1 base at J, with 15 bases in the middle. CDR1 and CDR2 from the germline V gene are SGHTS and YDEGEE. This CDR3 has 15 amino acids. CDR3 amino acids: CASSDEGFWNTEAFF. For the CDR3, the DNA is TGTGCCAGCAGTGACGAGGGTTTTTGGAACACTGAAGCTTTCTTT.

The rearrangement joins TRBV5-6 to TRBJ1-2; tentative D call: TRBD1 (5 bases). This CDR3 is 15 amino acids long. Germline loops: CDR1 SGHDT, CDR2 YYEEEE. V lost 0 bases and J 7 bases, leaving 16 bases between the germline ends. The CDR3 region has the DNA TGTGCCAGCAGCTTGGTCGATTGGGGCCTACTTGGCTACACCTTC. Its protein is CASSLVDWGLLGYTF.

The chain is built from TRBV28 and TRBJ1-5, with D tentatively TRBD1 (5 bases). V was clipped by 6 bases and J by 5 bases, with 17 bases between them. This CDR3 contains 15 residues. Germline V CDR1 and CDR2: MDHEN, SYDVKM. The CDR3 DNA sequence: TGTGCCAGCAGACTGCCCCAGGGAGACGATCAGCCCCAGCATTTT. Translated, it gives CASRLPQGDDQPQHF.

The chain combines TRBV10-1 with TRBJ2-3; no clear D. Trimming shortened V by 1 base and J by 2 bases, and 10 bases separated the two germline ends. Germline V CDR1 and CDR2: WNHNN, SYGVQD (reference sequence). CDR3 length: 15 amino acids. The CDR3 region has the DNA TGCGCCAGCAGTGAGTACCAGACATACACAGATACGCAGTATTTT. This encodes CASSEYQTYTDTQYF.

V gene TRBV19 combines with J gene TRBJ2-7; TRBD1 might be the D (6 bases). This CDR3 is 13 amino acids long. V lost 7 bases and J 6 bases, leaving 16 bases between the germline ends. CDR1 and CDR2 from the germline V gene are LNHDA and SQIVND (reference sequence). The CDR3 loop reads CASKATGTGEQYF. The CDR3 DNA sequence: TGTGCCAGTAAAGCGACAGGCACCGGCGAGCAGTACTTC. Full variable domain (rest looked up from reference TRBV19 and TRBJ2-7): DGGITQSPKYLFRKEGQNVTLSCEQNLNHDAMYWYRQDPGQGLRLIYYSQIVNDFQKGDIAEGYSVSREKKESFPLTVTSAQKNPTAFYLCASKATGTGEQYFGPGTRLTVT.

Here the CDR3 DNA reads TGTGCCAGCAGTCCACTGGGGGCGGGAGATCGTTATGAGCAGTTCTTC. It is translated as CASSPLGAGDRYEQFF. The chain links TRBV4-2 to TRBJ2-1, with D possibly being TRBD2 (7 bases). The CDR3 sequence is 16 residues long. Between the trimmed V and J ends, which lost 6 bases and 8 bases, there was a span of 23 bases. CDR1 and CDR2 from the germline V gene are LGHNA and YNFKEQ.

The V gene is TRBV7-2, the J gene TRBJ2-7; D is unresolved. CDR1 SGHTA and CDR2 FQGNSA come from the germline V gene. The germline V and J ends were trimmed by 1 base and 1 base, with 20 bases remaining between them. There are 18 residues in the CDR3. The CDR3 loop is CASSLVFAAIGQSYEQYF. Here the CDR3 DNA reads TGTGCCAGCAGCTTAGTTTTCGCGGCTATCGGCCAATCCTACGAGCAGTACTTC.

The chain couples TRBV5-1 to TRBJ1-5; D possibly corresponds to TRBD1 (6 bases). Trimming left V 0 bases short and J 3 bases short, with 19 bases between. Germline V gene sequence: CDR1 SGHRS, CDR2 YFSETQ. This CDR3 spans 18 amino acids. CDR3: CASSLVFGDTGSNQPQHF. The CDR3 coding sequence is TGCGCCAGCAGCTTGGTTTTTGGGGACACAGGATCCAATCAGCCCCAGCATTTT.

The chain couples TRBV18 to TRBJ1-4; TRBD1 aligns across 9 bases. The CDR3 runs 15 residues. Germline CDR1 KGHSH, CDR2 LQKENI. J lost 6 bases, V lost 0 bases, and 2 bases had no gene match. CDR3 loop: CASSPPGTGYEKLFF. CDR3 in DNA: TGTGCCAGCTCACCACCGGGGACAGGGTATGAAAAACTGTTTTTT.

The chain employs TRBV13 and TRBJ2-2; TRBD2 aligns across 11 bases. This CDR3 spans 14 amino acids. The germline V gene encodes CDR1 PRHDT and CDR2 FYEKMQ (reference sequence). Trimming took 7 bases from V and 6 from J; bases not matched to a gene: 4. CDR3 sequence (DNA): TGTGCCAGCACCCCTAGCGGGAGGTCCGGGGAGCTGTTTTTT. Translating gives CASTPSGRSGELFF.

CDR3 protein: CASNLLAEQETQYF. CDR3 nucleotide sequence: TGCGCCAGCAACCTACTAGCGGAACAAGAGACCCAGTACTTC. This sequence joins TRBV5-1 and TRBJ2-5; 8 bases match TRBD2. The CDR3 is 14 amino acids. The germline V gene encodes CDR1 SGHRS and CDR2 YFSETQ. V was clipped by 6 bases and J by 2 bases; unmatched bases: 6.

This chain connects TRBV18 to TRBJ1-1; 9 bases map to TRBD1. Germline CDR1 KGHSH, CDR2 LQKENI. This CDR3 spans 16 amino acids. With V trimmed by 1 base and J by 0 bases, 3 bases remained unmatched. CDR3 protein: CASSPRDRVMNTEAFF. The CDR3 DNA sequence: TGTGCCAGCTCACCACGGGACAGGGTCATGAACACTGAAGCTTTCTTT.

The chain has TRBV19 and TRBJ2-7, with TRBD1 as a possible D gene (5 bases). Germline assignment: CDR1 LNHDA and CDR2 SQIVND (reference sequence). V lost 0 bases and J 4 bases, leaving 10 bases between the germline ends. There are 14 residues in the CDR3. CDR3 sequence reads: CASSIEDRPYEQYF. The DNA for the CDR3 is TGTGCCAGTAGTATAGAAGACAGACCTTACGAGCAGTACTTC.

About this clone itself: Other DNA sequences in the same sample also yield this CDR3. The chain has TRBV5-6 and TRBJ2-3; D gene unclear. Per germline, CDR1 SGHDT and CDR2 YYEEEE. The CDR3 totals 14 residues. V shed 1 base and J shed 0 bases, with 6 bases lying between them. CDR3 coding DNA: TGTGCCAGCAGCTTGCGTGGTAGCACAGATACGCAGTATTTT. It codes for CASSLRGSTDTQYF.

The chain links TRBV7-2 to TRBJ2-7; a weak D match, TRBD2 (6 bases). Germline CDR1 and CDR2: SGHTA and FQGNSA. Trimming took 6 bases from V and 7 from J, leaving 16 bases between them. CDR3 size: 13 residues. CDR3 in amino acids: CASSRMGGGEQYF. For the CDR3, the DNA is TGTGCCAGCAGTCGAATGGGAGGTGGGGAGCAGTACTTC.

V and J are TRBV12-5 and TRBJ1-2; D remains ambiguous. Trimming cost V 5 bases and J 5 bases, with 9 bases left between them. The CDR3 covers 12 residues. Germline CDR1 reads LGHNT; CDR2 reads FRNRAP. CDR3 coding DNA: TGTGCTAGTGGTGTAGGCGGATATGGCTACACCTTC. This codes for CASGVGGYGYTF.

This chain uses TRBV18 with TRBJ2-2; the match to TRBD1 covers 7 bases. The CDR3 length is 14 residues. The V and J ends lost 4 bases and 4 bases, in that order; junction bases with no gene match: 3. Germline assignment: CDR1 KGHSH and CDR2 LQKENI. CDR3 region: CASSRQGGTGELFF. The CDR3 DNA follows: TGTGCCAGCTCACGACAGGGTGGCACCGGGGAGCTGTTTTTT.

This clone occurred once. The rearrangement joins TRBV19 to TRBJ1-1; 7 positions match TRBD1. The CDR3 extends over 13 amino acids. From germline, CDR1 is LNHDA and CDR2 SQIVND (reference sequence). V trimming: 6 bases; J trimming: 2 bases; junction bases outside the gene matches: 3. CDR3: CASRGQPNTEAFF. The CDR3 DNA sequence: TGTGCCAGTAGGGGACAGCCCAACACTGAAGCTTTCTTT.